Below are 23 T cell receptor beta chains sequenced from a single sample in a study of Graves' ophthalmopathy and Graves' hyperthyroidism. Amplification from RNA transcripts yielded the TCR beta CDR3 regions. The library came from an HTBI-primed first-round RT-PCR and a second-round multiplex PCR. TCRdb independently ran MiXCR on the multiplex PCR reads; one entry per CDR3 protein. This sample has fewer than 600,000 distinct CDR3 sequences, with under 15% found just once. The sequenced sample was blood. The source is a woman aged 25-40 years with Graves' ophthalmopathy.

The chain carries TRBV12-3 or TRBV12-4 and TRBJ2-4; 10 positions match TRBD1. The CDR3 loop spans 17 amino acids. J gave up 2 bases and V 4 bases, and 8 bases lay outside the gene matches. In DNA, the CDR3 is TGTGCCAGCAGTTGGGGACAGGGGAGGATAACCAAAAACATTCAGTACTTC. Its protein is CASSWGQGRITKNIQYF.

This clonotype was seen ten or more times. This sequence joins TRBV2 and TRBJ1-2; TRBD1 matches at 8 bases. This CDR3 has 16 amino acids. Germline values: CDR1 SNHLY, CDR2 FYNNEI. Trimming removed 7 bases from V and 2 bases from J; junction bases left unmatched: 12. CDR3 coding DNA: TGTGCCAGCATTGGGGGCGGGACAGGATCCAACTATGGCTACACCTTC. This translates into CASIGGGTGSNYGYTF.

In its sample, this clonotype was seen many times. V usage is TRBV27 and J usage is TRBJ2-7; 9 bases match TRBD1. The CDR3 consists of 15 residues. Germline V lookup: CDR1 MNHEY, CDR2 SMNVEV (reference sequence). V lost 6 bases, J lost 2 bases, and 8 bases stayed unmatched. CDR3 bases: TGTGCCAGCAGCCCGAGACAGGGGGTAGCCTACGAGCAGTACTTC. Its translation: CASSPRQGVAYEQYF.

There are many counts of this clonotype. In DNA form, the CDR3 reads TGTGCCACAGCGGGCGCGGGGGTGGGGGGCCAGGAGGAGACCCAGTACTTC. Protein sequence: CATAGAGVGGQEETQYF. The J gene is TRBJ2-5, the V gene TRBV10-3, with a weak D call TRBD2 (7 bases). V lost 10 bases and J 5 bases, leaving 29 bases between the germline ends. In germline, CDR1 is ENHRY, CDR2 SYGVKD. This CDR3 spans 17 amino acids.

This clonotype was seen repeatedly, ten times or more. This chain links TRBV20-1 with TRBJ1-1; D perhaps matches TRBD1 (6 bases). Trimming removed 8 bases at V and 4 bases at J, with 20 bases between. Germline CDR1 is DFQATT and CDR2 is SNEGSKA (reference sequence). The CDR3 covers 14 residues. The CDR3 DNA reads TGCAGTTTGACATCAGGGGATGTCAGCACTGAAGCTTTCTTT. As protein: CSLTSGDVSTEAFF.

This clonotype was seen ten or more times. Since no conserved phenylalanine or tryptophan closes the CDR3, a read error is the likely cause. This sequence joins TRBV12-3 or TRBV12-4 and TRBJ1-1; D possibly corresponds to TRBD1 (5 bases). CDR3 length equals 13 residues. V lost 6 bases, J lost 6 bases, and 14 bases lay in between. CDR3 in amino acids: CASRARTGAEAFL. The CDR3 DNA sequence: TGTGCCAGCAGGGCCCGGACGGGGGCTGAAGCTTTCCTT.

The chain recombines TRBV6-2 or TRBV6-3 with TRBJ2-2; tentatively, D is TRBD2 (5 bases). The CDR3 is 18 amino acids. Trimming pared 1 base from V and 2 bases from J, leaving 17 bases between. Per the germline V gene, CDR1 is MNHEY and CDR2 is SVGEGT. The CDR3 DNA reads TGTGCCAGCAGTTACTTAAACGCCGGGATGGGCAACACCGGGGAGCTGTTTTTT. This encodes CASSYLNAGMGNTGELFF.

At least ten counts were recorded for this clonotype. The chain couples TRBV20-1 to TRBJ2-6; 7 positions match TRBD1. The CDR3 contains 16 residues. V was pared by 0 bases and J by 4 bases, with 6 bases of the junction left unmatched. Germline loops: CDR1 DFQATT, CDR2 SNEGSKA (reference sequence). CDR3 protein: CSARDLGGWGANVLTF. Written as DNA, the CDR3 is TGCAGTGCTAGAGATCTAGGGGGCTGGGGGGCCAACGTCCTGACTTTC.

Ten or more counts support this clonotype. V gene TRBV11-2 combines with J gene TRBJ2-5; D remains ambiguous. This CDR3 has 15 residues. With 0 bases removed from V and 5 bases from J, the gap between germline ends came to 13 bases. The germline V gene encodes CDR1 SGHAT and CDR2 FQNNGV. The CDR3 reads CASSLDRSGPETQYF. Written as DNA, the CDR3 is TGTGCCAGCAGCTTAGATCGATCCGGACCCGAGACCCAGTACTTC.

The V gene is TRBV27, the J gene TRBJ1-6; 7 bases align to TRBD1. CDR1 and CDR2 (germline): MNHEY, SMNVEV (reference sequence). The V and J ends lost 4 bases and 5 bases, in that order; junction bases with no gene match: 8. CDR3 length: 16 amino acids. CDR3 coding DNA: TGTGCCAGCAGTTCCGTCGGGACAGAAAATAATTCACCCCTCCACTTT. It specifies CASSSVGTENNSPLHF.

This clonotype was seen a few times. This chain connects TRBV11-2 to TRBJ2-2, with D possibly being TRBD2 (6 bases). Germline V gene lookup returns CDR1 SGHAT and CDR2 FQNNGV. This CDR3 region has 16 residues. V lost 5 bases, J lost 5 bases, and 18 bases lay in between. This CDR3 is CASSAIFGGGTGELFF. The DNA for the CDR3 is TGTGCCAGCAGCGCCATATTCGGGGGTGGAACCGGGGAGCTGTTTTTT. The full variable domain, its missing parts supplied by reference TRBV11-2 and TRBJ2-2, is EAGVAQSPRYKIIEKRQSVAFWCNPISGHATLYWYQQILGQGPKLLIQFQNNGVVDDSQLPKDRFSAERLKGVDSTLKIQPAKLEDSAVYLCASSAIFGGGTGELFFGEGSRLTVL.

In this sample, this clonotype turned up many times. The genes are TRBV29-1 and TRBJ1-1, with a tentative D call TRBD1 (6 bases). Germline V gene lookup returns CDR1 SQVTM and CDR2 ANQGSEA. The CDR3 is 12 amino acids. Trimming left V 7 bases short and J 1 base short, with 10 bases between. The CDR3 DNA reads as TGCAGCGCTTGGGGACAGAACACTGAAGCTTTCTTT. Amino acids: CSAWGQNTEAFF.

This clonotype was counted many times. The chain is built from TRBV6-1 and TRBJ1-2; D gene ambiguous. CDR3 size: 15 residues. V was trimmed by 1 base and J by 4 bases, leaving 13 bases between them. Looked up from germline, CDR1 is MNHNS and CDR2 is SASEGT. The CDR3 reads CASSEDRGHGYGYTF. In nucleotides, the CDR3 is TGTGCCAGCAGTGAAGATCGAGGGCACGGCTATGGCTACACCTTC.

This clonotype has a count of ten or more. V and J are TRBV7-9 and TRBJ2-7, with D perhaps matching TRBD1 or TRBD2 (5 bases each). Germline loops: CDR1 SEHNR, CDR2 FQNEAQ (reference sequence). V dropped 10 bases and J dropped 0 bases, with 13 bases sitting between them. CDR3 size: 13 residues. The CDR3: CAIVGVTSYEQYF. In nucleotides, the CDR3 is TGTGCCATTGTGGGGGTCACCTCCTACGAGCAGTACTTC.

This clonotype was picked up many times. A junction boundary mismatches the germline segment, possibly from a read error. The V call is TRBV27, the J call TRBJ1-1, with TRBD1 matching 7 bases. Germline V gene sequence: CDR1 MNHEY, CDR2 SMNVEV (reference sequence). This CDR3 region has 14 residues. Here the CDR3 DNA reads TGTACCAGCAGTCCTGGGGCAGGGGGAACTGAAGCTTTCTTT. Residues: CTSSPGAGGTEAFF.

This clonotype was picked up many times. This chain connects TRBV30 to TRBJ1-5; D perhaps matches TRBD1 (6 bases). V was cut by 1 base and J by 2 bases, with 12 bases left in between. CDR1 is GTSNPN and CDR2 is SVGIG in the germline V gene (reference sequence). CDR3 length equals 15 residues. CDR3 amino acids: CAWSEGVWRNQPQHF. The CDR3 nucleotides read TGTGCCTGGAGTGAGGGGGTTTGGCGCAATCAGCCCCAGCATTTT. Full variable domain (remainder filled in from reference TRBV30 and TRBJ1-5): SQTIHQWPATLVQPVGSPLSLECTVEGTSNPNLYWYRQAAGRGLQLLFYSVGIGQISSEVPQNLSASRPQDRQFILSSKKLLLSDSGFYLCAWSEGVWRNQPQHFGDGTRLSIL.

This clonotype was found many times. The chain uses TRBV12-3 or TRBV12-4 and TRBJ1-5; 9 positions match TRBD1. The length of the CDR3 is 14 residues. V gave up 5 bases and J gave up 7 bases; unmatched junction bases: 6. The DNA for the CDR3 is TGTGCCAGCAGTACAGGGGGCGCGGGGCAGCCCCAGCATTTT. It codes for CASSTGGAGQPQHF.

This clonotype was found many times. J is TRBJ1-5 and V is TRBV6-2 or TRBV6-3; the D is unclear. Germline V gene data show CDR1 as MNHEY and CDR2 as SVGEGT. V shed 2 bases and J shed 5 bases, with 7 bases lying between them. CDR3 length equals 13 residues. The DNA of the CDR3 is TGTGCCAGCAGTTACCCACTATATCAGCCCCAGCATTTT. Translating gives CASSYPLYQPQHF.

At least ten counts were recorded for this clonotype. The chain is built from TRBV5-6 and TRBJ1-5; D not resolved. V dropped 8 bases and J dropped 0 bases, with 12 bases sitting between them. This CDR3 is built from 14 residues. Per the germline V gene, CDR1 is SGHDT and CDR2 is YYEEEE. The CDR3 sequence: CASSRINSNQPQHF. CDR3 nucleotide sequence: TGTGCCAGTTCACGGATAAATAGCAATCAGCCCCAGCATTTT.

The chain recombines TRBV14 with TRBJ2-7; D unclear. The CDR3 totals 11 residues. The V gene's germline CDR1 is SGHDN and CDR2 FVKESK. Trimming left V 8 bases short and J 2 bases short, with 7 bases between. CDR3 bases: TGTGCCAGCGGAAAGACCTACGAGCAGTACTTC. It specifies CASGKTYEQYF.

This clonotype was recorded at least ten times. The chain is built from TRBV12-3 or TRBV12-4 and TRBJ2-2; D remains ambiguous. Deletions cut 7 bases from V and 5 bases from J, with 14 bases between. The CDR3 has 14 amino acids. The CDR3 loop reads CASKPNGRTGELFF. The CDR3 DNA reads as TGTGCCAGCAAGCCTAACGGACGAACCGGGGAGCTGTTTTTT.

With regard to this clonotype: This may come from a read error, since a much larger clone is one base off. The chain joins TRBV6-1 to TRBJ1-1, with D perhaps matching TRBD1 (6 bases). CDR3 length equals 14 residues. CDR1 and CDR2 (germline): MNHNS, SASEGT. CDR3 in amino acids: CASSEAGGQDEACF. CDR3 nucleotides: TGTGCCAGCAGTGAAGCCGGGGGGCAGGATGAAGCTTGCTTT.

This clonotype was counted at least ten times. The V gene is TRBV10-2, the J gene TRBJ2-7; the D is unclear. V was clipped by 8 bases and J by 1 base, with 12 bases between them. The CDR3 totals 13 residues. In germline, CDR1 is WSHSY, CDR2 SAAADI. The CDR3 nucleotides are TGCGCCAGCCAGAGGTCCGGGTCCTACGAGCAGTACTTC. It translates to CASQRSGSYEQYF.